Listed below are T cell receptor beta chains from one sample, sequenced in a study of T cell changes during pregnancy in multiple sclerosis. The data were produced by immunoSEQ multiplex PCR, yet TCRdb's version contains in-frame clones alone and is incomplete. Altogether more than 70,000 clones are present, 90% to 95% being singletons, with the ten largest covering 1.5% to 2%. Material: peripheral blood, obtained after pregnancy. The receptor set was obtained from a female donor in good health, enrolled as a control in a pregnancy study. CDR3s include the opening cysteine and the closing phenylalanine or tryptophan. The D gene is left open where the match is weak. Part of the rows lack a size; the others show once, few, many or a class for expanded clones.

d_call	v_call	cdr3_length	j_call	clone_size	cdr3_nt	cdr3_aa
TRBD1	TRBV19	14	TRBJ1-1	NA	TGTGCCAGCACTAGGACAGGGGTGAACACTGAAGCTTTCTTT	CASTRTGVNTEAFF
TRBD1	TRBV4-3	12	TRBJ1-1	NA	TGCGCCAGCAGCTACTCAGGGGGGGAAGCTTTCTTT	CASSYSGGEAFF
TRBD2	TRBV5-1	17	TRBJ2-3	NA	TGCGCCAGCAGCTTGGAGGCGCGGGGGGTCCGCACAGATACGCAGTATTTT	CASSLEARGVRTDTQYF
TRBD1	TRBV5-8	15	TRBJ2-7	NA	TGTGCCAGCAGCCCTCGGAGACAGGGGCTCTACGAGCAGTACTTC	CASSPRRQGLYEQYF
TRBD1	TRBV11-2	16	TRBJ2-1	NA	TGTGCCAGCAGCTTCATGACAGGGGGGAATTACAATGAGCAGTTCTTC	CASSFMTGGNYNEQFF
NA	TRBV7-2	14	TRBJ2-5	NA	TGTGCCAGCAGCTTAACAGGGCGGCGGGAGACCCAGTACTTC	CASSLTGRRETQYF
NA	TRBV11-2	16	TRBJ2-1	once	TGTGCCAGCAGCTTAGATTTACACCCGAATTACAATGAGCAGTTCTTC	CASSLDLHPNYNEQFF
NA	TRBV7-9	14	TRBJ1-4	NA	TGTGCCAGCAGCTCCGGACAGCCTAATGAAAAACTGTTTTTT	CASSSGQPNEKLFF
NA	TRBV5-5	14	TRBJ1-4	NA	TGTGCCAGCAGCTTGACAGGGCCTAATGAAAAACTGTTTTTT	CASSLTGPNEKLFF
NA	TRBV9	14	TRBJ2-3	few	TGTGCCAGCAGTCGTAGCGATGGCACAGATACGCAGTATTTT	CASSRSDGTDTQYF
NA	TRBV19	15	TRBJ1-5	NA	TGTGCCAGCATTCCCCATGGGGGGAGCAATCAGCCCCAGCATTTT	CASIPHGGSNQPQHF
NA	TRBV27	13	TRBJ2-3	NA	TGTGCCAGCAGTTTAGCCCCCCGAGGTACGCAGTATTTT	CASSLAPRGTQYF
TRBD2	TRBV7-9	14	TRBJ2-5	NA	TGTGCCAGCAGCCTCGGGGGGGCTCTGGAGACCCAGTACTTC	CASSLGGALETQYF
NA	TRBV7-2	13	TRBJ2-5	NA	TGTGCCAGCAGCTTAGAATCCTCAGGGGTGGGGTACTTC	CASSLESSGVGYF
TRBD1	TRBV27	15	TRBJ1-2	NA	TGTGCCAGCAGCTCGGGACAGGGAGTTAACTATGGCTACACCTTC	CASSSGQGVNYGYTF
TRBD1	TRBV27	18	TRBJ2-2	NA	TGTGCCAGCAGTTTAAGATTCGGGACAGGGGATGGGGTCGGGGAGCTGTTTTTT	CASSLRFGTGDGVGELFF
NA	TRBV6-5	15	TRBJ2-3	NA	TGTGCCAGCAGCCCCGAGGGATTGAGCACAGATACGCAGTATTTT	CASSPEGLSTDTQYF
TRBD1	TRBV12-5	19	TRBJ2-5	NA	TGTGCTAGTGGTTTCTCAACAGGGGGAAGAGATCGGTACCAAGAGACCCAGTACTTC	CASGFSTGGRDRYQETQYF
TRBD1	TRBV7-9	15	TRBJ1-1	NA	TGTGCCAGCAGCTTTCTTGACAGGGGGGACACTGAAGCTTTCTTT	CASSFLDRGDTEAFF
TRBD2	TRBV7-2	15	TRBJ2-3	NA	TGTGCCAGCAGCCCCAGCGGGGGGGCCTCAGATACGCAGTATTTT	CASSPSGGASDTQYF
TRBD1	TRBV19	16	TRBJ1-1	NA	TGTGCCAGTACCCCCGGGACAGGGGGCTTGATGTCTGAAGCTTTCTTT	CASTPGTGGLMSEAFF
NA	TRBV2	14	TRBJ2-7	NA	TGTGCCAGCAGCGAACAGGGCCTAAGCTACGAGCAGTACTTC	CASSEQGLSYEQYF
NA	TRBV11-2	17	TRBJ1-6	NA	TGTGCCAGCAGTTACCTGACAGGCGCTGATTATAATTCACCCCTCCACTTT	CASSYLTGADYNSPLHF
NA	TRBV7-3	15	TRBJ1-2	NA	TGTGCCAGCAGCTTAACAGGAGAACCTAACTATGGCTACACCTTC	CASSLTGEPNYGYTF
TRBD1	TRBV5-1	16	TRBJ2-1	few	TGCGCCAGCAGCTCATCGGACAGGGGGCGGATGAATGAGCAGTTCTTC	CASSSSDRGRMNEQFF
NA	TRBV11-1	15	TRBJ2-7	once	TGTGCCAGCAGCTTATACCAGGGGGGTTCCTACGAGCAGTACTTC	CASSLYQGGSYEQYF
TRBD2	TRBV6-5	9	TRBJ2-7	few	TGTACAAGGGAGGGCGAGCAGTACTTC	CTREGEQYF
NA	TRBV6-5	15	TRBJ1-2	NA	TGTGCCAGCAGTTACGGTTCAGGGGCGGGGGATGGCTACACCTTC	CASSYGSGAGDGYTF
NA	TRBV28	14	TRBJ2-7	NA	TGTGCCAGCAGCCAACAGGGTGGCCTACGAGTGCAGTACTTC	CASSQQGGLRVQYF
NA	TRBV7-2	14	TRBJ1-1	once	TGTGCCAGCAGCTTAACGGACTTGAACACTGAAGCTTTCTTT	CASSLTDLNTEAFF
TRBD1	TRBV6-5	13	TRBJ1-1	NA	TGTGCCAGCAGTTACCGGGACAGGGGGCCGGCTTTCTTT	CASSYRDRGPAFF
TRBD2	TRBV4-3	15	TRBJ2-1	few	TGCGCCAGCAGCCAAGGAGCGGGGAGGATCAATGAGCAGTTCTTC	CASSQGAGRINEQFF
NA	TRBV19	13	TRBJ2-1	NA	TGTGCCAGTAGTTCCGGTTTTGTGAATGAGCAGTTCTTC	CASSSGFVNEQFF
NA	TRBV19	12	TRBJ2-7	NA	TGTGCCAGTAGTGACAGGTCCTACGAGCAGTACTTC	CASSDRSYEQYF
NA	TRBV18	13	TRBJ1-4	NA	TGTGCCAGCTCACCAAGGAGCCCAGAAAAACTGTTTTTT	CASSPRSPEKLFF
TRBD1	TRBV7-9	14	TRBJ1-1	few	TGTGCCAGCAGCTTGGGACAGGGGGCCGTTGAAGCTTTCTTT	CASSLGQGAVEAFF
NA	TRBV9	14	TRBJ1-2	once	TGTGCCAGCACCCCCGACCGGGGGAACTATGGCTACACCTTC	CASTPDRGNYGYTF
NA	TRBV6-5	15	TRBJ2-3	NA	TGTGCCAGCAGTTACCAGTGGACTAGCACAGATACGCAGTATTTT	CASSYQWTSTDTQYF
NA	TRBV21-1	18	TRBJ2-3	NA	TGTGCCAGACTAGCGGGGGGGAGGTTGCTTTATGAGACAGATACGCAGTATTTT	CARLAGGRLLYETDTQYF
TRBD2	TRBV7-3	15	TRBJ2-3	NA	TGTGCCAGCAGCGTGACTAGCGGGGCTGCGGATACGCAGTATTTT	CASSVTSGAADTQYF
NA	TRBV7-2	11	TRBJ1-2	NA	TGTGCCAGCACCAGCCGGGATGGCTACACCTTC	CASTSRDGYTF
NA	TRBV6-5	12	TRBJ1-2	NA	TGTGCCAGCACCCAGGGCGACTATGGCTACACCTTC	CASTQGDYGYTF
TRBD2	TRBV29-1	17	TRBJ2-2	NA	TGCAGCGTTCGAACCCTACTAGCGGGGAAGGTCACCGGGGAGCTGTTTTTT	CSVRTLLAGKVTGELFF
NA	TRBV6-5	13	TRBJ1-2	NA	TGTGCCAGCAACTTACTGGGGACATCTGGCTACACCTTC	CASNLLGTSGYTF
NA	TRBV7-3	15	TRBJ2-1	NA	TGTGCCAGCAGCTTAGCGGGGGCCACCTACAATGAGCAGTTCTTC	CASSLAGATYNEQFF
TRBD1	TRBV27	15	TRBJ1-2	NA	TGTGCCAGCAGTCTGACAGGGGGGCGAGGCTATGGCTACACCTTC	CASSLTGGRGYGYTF
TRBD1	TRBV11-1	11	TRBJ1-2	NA	TGTGCCACCGGGACAGGCTATGGCTACACCTTC	CATGTGYGYTF
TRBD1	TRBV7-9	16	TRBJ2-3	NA	TGTGCCAGCAGCTCGAGGGACAGGGACTACACAGATACGCAGTATTTT	CASSSRDRDYTDTQYF
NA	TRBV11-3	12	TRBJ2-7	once	TGTGCCAGCAGCCTCCCCGCCTACGAGCAGTACTTC	CASSLPAYEQYF
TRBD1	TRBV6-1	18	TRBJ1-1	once	TGTGCCAGCAGTGAGCCCTCCGGGACAGGGATTATGAACACTGAAGCTTTCTTT	CASSEPSGTGIMNTEAFF
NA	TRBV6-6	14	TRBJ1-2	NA	TGTGCCAGCAGCCAACCCGGACAGTACTATGGCTACACCTTC	CASSQPGQYYGYTF
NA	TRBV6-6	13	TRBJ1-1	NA	TGTGCCGGCAAACAGGACATGAACACTGAAGCTTTCTTT	CAGKQDMNTEAFF
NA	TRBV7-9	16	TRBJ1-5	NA	TGTGCCAGCAGCTTAGGGGGGGGCAGGAACAATCAGCCCCAGCATTTT	CASSLGGGRNNQPQHF
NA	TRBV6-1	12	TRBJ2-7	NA	TGTGCCAGCATGTGGGCCACCTACGAGCAGTACTTC	CASMWATYEQYF
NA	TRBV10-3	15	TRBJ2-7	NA	TGTGCCATCAGTGAGACGTGGGGGCAGGATTACGAGCAGTACTTC	CAISETWGQDYEQYF
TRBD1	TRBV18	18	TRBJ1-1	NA	TGTGCCAGCTCACCACGAATGGGGGACAGGGGGCCGAACACTGAAGCTTTCTTT	CASSPRMGDRGPNTEAFF
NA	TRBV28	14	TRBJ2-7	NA	TGTGCCAGCAGTCCCTCGGCGCGGGTCTACGAGCAGTACTTC	CASSPSARVYEQYF